This entry lists 15 T cell receptor beta chains sequenced from one sample in a study of control samples from healthy donors and cancer patients. Assay: immunoSEQ multiplex PCR; the TCRdb copy retains only in-frame clones and omits some. The sample holds about 120,000 clones, 91% seen once. The specimen sequenced was blood. These receptors were obtained from a woman aged 18-35 years in good health.

The genes are TRBV27 and TRBJ2-7, with D perhaps assigned TRBD1 or TRBD2 (6 bases each). The ends were cut back, 2 bases at V and 2 bases at J, with 13 bases in the middle. Germline V gives CDR1 MNHEY, CDR2 SMNVEV (reference sequence). The CDR3 runs 15 residues. The CDR3 sequence: CASSLTGGSTYEQYF. CDR3 coding DNA: TGTGCCAGCAGTTTAACCGGGGGCAGTACCTACGAGCAGTACTTC.

The chain joins TRBV18 to TRBJ2-5; tentatively, D is TRBD1 (6 bases). CDR1 is KGHSH, CDR2 LQKENI, per germline. This CDR3 region has 15 residues. Trimming stripped 6 bases from V and 7 bases from J, with 21 bases between. CDR3 sequence: CASSDSLSAPGTQYF. CDR3 nucleotides: TGTGCCAGCTCGGACAGCTTATCGGCCCCGGGGACCCAGTACTTC.

The chain employs TRBV5-1 and TRBJ2-1, with TRBD1 matching 9 bases. The CDR3 covers 14 residues. V gave up 0 bases and J gave up 9 bases; unmatched junction bases: 4. Germline V gives CDR1 SGHRS, CDR2 YFSETQ. CDR3 in DNA: TGCGCCAGCAGCTTGGGACAGGGGGTCTCTGAGCAGTTCTTC. It codes for CASSLGQGVSEQFF.

The chain recombines TRBV27 with TRBJ1-1; D perhaps matches TRBD1 (5 bases). This CDR3 is built from 16 residues. V lost 6 bases and J lost 3, with 20 bases in between. Germline lookup yields CDR1 MNHEY and CDR2 SMNVEV (reference sequence). CDR3 protein: CASRQGGFAGDTEAFF. The CDR3 DNA is TGTGCCAGCAGGCAGGGAGGGTTTGCGGGGGACACTGAAGCTTTCTTT.

The rearrangement uses TRBV29-1 and TRBJ1-2, with D possibly matching TRBD1 (5 bases). Deletions cut 7 bases from V and 5 bases from J, with 20 bases between. Germline CDR1 is SQVTM and CDR2 is ANQGSEA. The CDR3 extends over 14 amino acids. CDR3 amino acids: CSAQGVGKTYGYTF. For the CDR3, the DNA is TGCAGCGCCCAAGGGGTAGGGAAGACATATGGCTACACCTTC.

The CDR3 region has the DNA TGTGCCAGCAGCTTCTTGGCAAACAATGAGCAGTTCTTC. The encoded protein is CASSFLANNEQFF. The chain recombines TRBV7-9 with TRBJ2-1, with D uncertain. CDR3 length equals 13 residues. The germline gives CDR1 SEHNR, CDR2 FQNEAQ (reference sequence). V was clipped by 3 bases and J by 5 bases, with 8 bases between them.

The rearrangement uses TRBV5-6 and TRBJ1-1, with a weak D call TRBD1 (6 bases). CDR3 size: 16 residues. V was shortened by 0 bases and J by 5 bases, with 17 bases between the two germline ends. The germline V gene encodes CDR1 SGHDT and CDR2 YYEEEE. In nucleotides, the CDR3 is TGTGCCAGCAGCTTGGGACCCGGGACATCCGGAACTGAAGCTTTCTTT. It encodes CASSLGPGTSGTEAFF.

The J gene is TRBJ1-1, the V gene TRBV28; the D gene is possibly TRBD1 (6 bases). The CDR3 spans 13 residues. V was trimmed by 10 bases and J by 0 bases, leaving 12 bases between them. CDR1 is MDHEN, CDR2 SYDVKM, per germline. CDR3 nucleotides: TGTGCCACACAGGGATTCGTGAACACTGAAGCTTTCTTT. It encodes CATQGFVNTEAFF.

The V and J genes are TRBV13 and TRBJ2-3, with unresolved D. Germline V gives CDR1 PRHDT, CDR2 FYEKMQ (reference sequence). The CDR3 extends over 11 amino acids. The V end lost 2 bases, the J end lost 5 bases, and 2 bases lay between the germline ends. CDR3 amino acids: CASSLRDTQYF. The CDR3 nucleotides are TGTGCCAGCAGCTTAAGAGATACGCAGTATTTT.

This sequence joins TRBV24-1 and TRBJ2-1, with TRBD2 as a possible D gene (7 bases). The V end was cut by 0 bases, the J end by 0 bases, with 14 bases between. The CDR3 sequence is 18 residues long. From germline, CDR1 is KGHDR and CDR2 SFDVKD. CDR3 in amino acids: CATSDLPKGGVSYNEQFF. The CDR3 coding sequence is TGTGCCACCAGTGATTTGCCAAAAGGGGGGGTCTCCTACAATGAGCAGTTCTTC.

The chain joins TRBV7-3 to TRBJ2-7; D is tentatively TRBD1 or TRBD2 (5 bases each). From germline, CDR1 is SGHTA and CDR2 FQGTGA. V shed 2 bases and J shed 0 bases, with 11 bases lying between them. CDR3 length: 15 amino acids. The chain's CDR3 is CASSLAPGSSYEQYF. The CDR3 DNA reads TGTGCCAGCAGCTTAGCCCCAGGGAGCTCCTACGAGCAGTACTTC.

CDR3 residues: CASIGGRANTIYF. CDR3 DNA: TGTGCCAGCATTGGGGGGAGAGCAAACACCATATATTTT. The chain carries TRBV28 and TRBJ1-3, with D maybe TRBD1 (5 bases). CDR3 length: 13 residues. V was cut by 7 bases and J by 6 bases, with 13 bases left in between. Germline assignment: CDR1 MDHEN and CDR2 SYDVKM.

This sequence joins TRBV7-3 and TRBJ2-5; 11 bases line up with TRBD2. Germline V lookup: CDR1 SGHTA, CDR2 FQGTGA. V gave up 5 bases and J gave up 4 bases; unmatched junction bases: 6. This CDR3 region has 15 residues. The CDR3 loop is CASSQSGLAGETQYF. For the CDR3, the DNA is TGTGCCAGCAGCCAATCCGGACTAGCGGGAGAGACCCAGTACTTC.

This clone came up once. The rearrangement joins TRBV2 to TRBJ1-4; D not resolved. Trimming cost V 2 bases and J 9 bases, with 16 bases left between them. CDR1 and CDR2 from the germline V gene are SNHLY and FYNNEI. The CDR3 consists of 15 residues. The DNA of the CDR3 is TGTGCCAGCAGTGAATTTAGTATGGGCCAACAAAAACTGTTTTTT. It encodes CASSEFSMGQQKLFF.

The chain combines TRBV2 with TRBJ1-5; D ambiguous. V was cut by 6 bases and J by 4 bases, with 10 bases left in between. This CDR3 has 13 amino acids. Germline lookup yields CDR1 SNHLY and CDR2 FYNNEI. CDR3 protein: CASRELTNQPQHF. CDR3 coding DNA: TGTGCCAGCAGGGAATTGACGAATCAGCCCCAGCATTTT.